This entry concerns a single T cell receptor (beta chain). The target antigen is unknown. This PCR relied on a set of 60 Vbeta primers and 13 Jbeta primers. Assay: immunoSEQ multiplex PCR; the TCRdb copy retains only in-frame clones and omits some. The sample holds 130,000 to 150,000 clones, roughly 76% seen once. The data were obtained in a study of cytomegalovirus exposure and HLA in healthy donors. Study-level findings and limits: Per published reports, the classifier diagnosed cytomegalovirus status with high specificity and sensitivity.

Sequencing input: PBMCs. The TCR originated in a woman in her thirties in good health and CMV-seronegative.

This CDR3 reads CASSPAGAGQPQHF. CDR3 DNA sequence: TGTGCCAGCAGCCCCGCAGGGGCAGGGCAGCCCCAGCATTTT. J is TRBJ1-5 and V is TRBV7-2; the D gene is possibly TRBD1 (6 bases). V gave up 5 bases and J gave up 7 bases, with 15 bases separating them. The V gene's germline CDR1 is SGHTA and CDR2 FQGNSA. The CDR3 has 14 residues.